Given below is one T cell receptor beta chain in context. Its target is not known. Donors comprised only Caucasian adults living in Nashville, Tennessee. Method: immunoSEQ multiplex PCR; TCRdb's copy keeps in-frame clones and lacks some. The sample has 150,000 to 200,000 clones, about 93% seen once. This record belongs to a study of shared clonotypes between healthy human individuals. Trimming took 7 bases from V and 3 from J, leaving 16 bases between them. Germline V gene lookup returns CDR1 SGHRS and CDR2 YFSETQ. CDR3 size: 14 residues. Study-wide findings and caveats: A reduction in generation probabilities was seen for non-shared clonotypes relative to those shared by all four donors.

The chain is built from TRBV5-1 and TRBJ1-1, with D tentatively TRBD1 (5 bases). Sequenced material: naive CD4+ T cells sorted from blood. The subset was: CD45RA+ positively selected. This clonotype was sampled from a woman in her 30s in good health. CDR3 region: CASRPGGMDTEAFF. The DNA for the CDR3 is TGCGCCAGCCGCCCCGGGGGTATGGACACTGAAGCTTTCTTT.